This paragraph reports one T cell receptor beta chain. Antigen specificity is unknown. The CDR3 covers 14 residues. The germline CDR1 and CDR2 sequences are SGHRS and YFSETQ. V lost 4 bases and J 5 bases, leaving 13 bases between the germline ends. These data originate in a study of cytomegalovirus exposure and HLA in healthy donors. Study-level information: Prior work identified more than 90 million unique TCR beta sequences in 150 million to 200 million T cells. Study results and caveats: Analysis was carried out at a later point, and it linked a missense DCLRE1C variant to TCR beta V- and J-gene trimming. Several of the most significant clusters were apparently associated with common viral pathogens in a later analysis.

Researchers ran the PCR with 60 Vbeta and 13 Jbeta primers. Profiled with immunoSEQ multiplex PCR; TCRdb holds only in-frame clones, not every one. The sample has roughly 130,000 clones, about 73% seen once; the top ten hold 5.8%. What was sequenced was PBMCs. This sequence originates from a woman aged 45 to 65 in good health and CMV-seropositive. V and J are TRBV5-1 and TRBJ1-5; the D is unclear. CDR3 sequence: CASSLDGGHQPQHF. Here the CDR3 DNA reads TGCGCCAGCAGCCTGGACGGAGGACATCAGCCCCAGCATTTT. Filled out from reference TRBV5-1 and TRBJ1-5, the complete variable domain reads KAGVTQTPRYLIKTRGQQVTLSCSPISGHRSVSWYQQTPGQGLQFLFEYFSETQRNKGNFPGRFSGRQFSNSRSEMNVSTLELGDSALYLCASSLDGGHQPQHFGDGTRLSIL.